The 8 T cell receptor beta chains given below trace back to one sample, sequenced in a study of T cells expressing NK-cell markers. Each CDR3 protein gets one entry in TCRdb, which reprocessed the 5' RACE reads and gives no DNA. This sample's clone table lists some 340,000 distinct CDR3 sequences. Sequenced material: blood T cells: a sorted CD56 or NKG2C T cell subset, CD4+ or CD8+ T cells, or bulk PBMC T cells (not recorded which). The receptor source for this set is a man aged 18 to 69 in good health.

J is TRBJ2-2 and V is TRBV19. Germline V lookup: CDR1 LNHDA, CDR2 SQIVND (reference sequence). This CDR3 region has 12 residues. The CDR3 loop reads CASNVRTGELFF.

CDR3 loop: CASSLPGTIADTQYF. This chain connects TRBV28 to TRBJ2-3; without DNA, the TCRdb call of TRBD1 cannot be checked. Germline CDR1 and CDR2: MDHEN and SYDVKM. The CDR3 is 15 residues long.

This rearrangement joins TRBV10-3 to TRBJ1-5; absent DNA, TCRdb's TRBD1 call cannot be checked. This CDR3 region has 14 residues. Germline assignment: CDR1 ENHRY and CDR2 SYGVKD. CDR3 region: CAISVGDSNQPQHF.

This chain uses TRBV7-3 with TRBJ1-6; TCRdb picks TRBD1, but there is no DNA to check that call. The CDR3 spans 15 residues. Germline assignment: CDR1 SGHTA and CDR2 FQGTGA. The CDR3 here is CASSSGDGRNSPLHF.

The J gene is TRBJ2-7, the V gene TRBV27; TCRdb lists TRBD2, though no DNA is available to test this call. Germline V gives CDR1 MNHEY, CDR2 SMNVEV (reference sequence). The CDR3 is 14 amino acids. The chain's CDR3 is CASSPLVGTDEQYF.

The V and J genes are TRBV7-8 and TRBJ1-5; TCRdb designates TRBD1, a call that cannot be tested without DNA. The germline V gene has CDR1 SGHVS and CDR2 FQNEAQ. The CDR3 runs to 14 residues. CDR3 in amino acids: CASRPRGVGQPQHF.

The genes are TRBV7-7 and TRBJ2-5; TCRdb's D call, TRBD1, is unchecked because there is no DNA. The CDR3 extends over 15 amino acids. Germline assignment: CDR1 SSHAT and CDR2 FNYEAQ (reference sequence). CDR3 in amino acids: CASSVGQGPWETQYF.

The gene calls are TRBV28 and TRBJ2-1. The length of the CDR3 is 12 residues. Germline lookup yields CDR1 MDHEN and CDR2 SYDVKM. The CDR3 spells CASRSKPHEQFF.